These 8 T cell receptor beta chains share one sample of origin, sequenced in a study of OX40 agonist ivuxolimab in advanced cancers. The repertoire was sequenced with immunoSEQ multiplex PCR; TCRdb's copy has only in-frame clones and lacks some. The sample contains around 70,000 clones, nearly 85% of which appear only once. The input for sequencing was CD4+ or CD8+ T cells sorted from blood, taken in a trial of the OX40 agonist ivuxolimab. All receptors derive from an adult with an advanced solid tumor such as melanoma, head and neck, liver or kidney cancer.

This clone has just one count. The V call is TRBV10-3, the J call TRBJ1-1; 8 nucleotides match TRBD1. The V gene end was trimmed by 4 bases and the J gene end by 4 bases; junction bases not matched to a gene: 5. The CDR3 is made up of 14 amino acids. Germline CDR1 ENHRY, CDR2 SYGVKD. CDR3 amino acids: CAISGTGFGTEAFF. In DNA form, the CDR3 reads TGTGCCATCAGTGGGACAGGGTTCGGCACTGAAGCTTTCTTT.

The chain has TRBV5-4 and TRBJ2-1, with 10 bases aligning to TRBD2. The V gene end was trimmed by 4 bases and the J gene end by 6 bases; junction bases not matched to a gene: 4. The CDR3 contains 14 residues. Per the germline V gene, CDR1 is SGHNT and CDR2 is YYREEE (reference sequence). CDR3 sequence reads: CASSRGLASNEQFF. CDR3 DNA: TGTGCCAGCAGCCGGGGACTAGCGTCCAATGAGCAGTTCTTC.

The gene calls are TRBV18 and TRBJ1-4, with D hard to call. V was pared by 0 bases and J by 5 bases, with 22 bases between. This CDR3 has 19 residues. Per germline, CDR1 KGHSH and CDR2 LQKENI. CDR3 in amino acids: CASSPPKLIGVRVNEKLFF. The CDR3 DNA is TGTGCCAGCTCACCACCGAAACTCATCGGGGTACGGGTAAATGAAAAACTGTTTTTT.

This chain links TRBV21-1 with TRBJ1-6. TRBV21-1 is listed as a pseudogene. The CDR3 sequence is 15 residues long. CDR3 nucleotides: TGTGCCAGCAGCAAATTGCGGTACCCCGAACCACCCCTCCACTTT. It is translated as CASSKLRYPEPPLHF.

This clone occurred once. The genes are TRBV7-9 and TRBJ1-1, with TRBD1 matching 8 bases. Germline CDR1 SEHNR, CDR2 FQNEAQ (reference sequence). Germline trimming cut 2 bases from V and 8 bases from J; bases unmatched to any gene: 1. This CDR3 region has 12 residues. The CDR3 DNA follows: TGTGCCAGCAGCTTACGACAGGGGGAAGCTTTCTTT. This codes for CASSLRQGEAFF.

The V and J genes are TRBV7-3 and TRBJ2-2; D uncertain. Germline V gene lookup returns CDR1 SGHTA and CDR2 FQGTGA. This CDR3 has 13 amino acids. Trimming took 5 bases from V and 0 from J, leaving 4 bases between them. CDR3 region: CASSASNTGELFF. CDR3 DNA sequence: TGTGCCAGCAGCGCCTCGAACACCGGGGAGCTGTTTTTT.

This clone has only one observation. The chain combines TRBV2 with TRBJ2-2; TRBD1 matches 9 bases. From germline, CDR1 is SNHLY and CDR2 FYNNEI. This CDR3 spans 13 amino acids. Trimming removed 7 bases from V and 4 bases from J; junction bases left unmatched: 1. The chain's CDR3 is CASIQGATGELFF. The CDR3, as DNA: TGTGCCAGCATACAGGGGGCCACCGGGGAGCTGTTTTTT.

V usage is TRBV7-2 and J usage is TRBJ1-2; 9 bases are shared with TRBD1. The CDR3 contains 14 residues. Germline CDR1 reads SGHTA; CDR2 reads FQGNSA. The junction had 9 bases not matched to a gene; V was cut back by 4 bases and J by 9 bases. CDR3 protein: CASSSPGQGTRYTF. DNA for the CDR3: TGTGCCAGCAGCTCCCCGGGACAGGGAACGCGCTACACCTTC.